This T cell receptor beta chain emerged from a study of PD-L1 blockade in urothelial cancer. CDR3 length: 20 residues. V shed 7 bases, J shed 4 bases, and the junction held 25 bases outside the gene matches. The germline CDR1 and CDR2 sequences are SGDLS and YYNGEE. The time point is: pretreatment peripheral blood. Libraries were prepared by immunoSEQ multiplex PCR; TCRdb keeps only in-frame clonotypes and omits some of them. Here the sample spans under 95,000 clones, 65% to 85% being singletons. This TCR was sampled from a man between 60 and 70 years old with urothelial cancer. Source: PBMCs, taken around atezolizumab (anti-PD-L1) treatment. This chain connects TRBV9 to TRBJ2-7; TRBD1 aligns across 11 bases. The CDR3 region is CASWVWGQGVPAGGGYEQYF. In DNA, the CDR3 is TGTGCCAGCTGGGTGTGGGGACAGGGGGTTCCGGCGGGAGGAGGGTACGAGCAGTACTTC.